The 24 T cell receptor beta chains listed next were all sequenced from one sample in a study of T cells in Graves' hyperthyroidism and ophthalmopathy. The source material, RNA transcripts, was used to amplify TCR beta CDR3 regions. The HTBI primer set drove a first-round RT-PCR of the TCR CDR3. TCRdb re-called the multiplex PCR reads through MiXCR, storing one row per CDR3 protein. Of fewer than 900,000 distinct CDR3 sequences detected, around 20% appear once; the ten largest clones hold about a sixth. Sample: blood. The receptors come from a woman between 50 and 59 years old with Graves' hyperthyroidism that later progressed to Graves' ophthalmopathy.

This clonotype has more than one count but fewer than ten. The gene calls are TRBV2 and TRBJ2-3, with TRBD2 identical over 10 bases. Germline V gives CDR1 SNHLY, CDR2 FYNNEI. V lost 3 bases and J lost 2; bases outside the gene matches: 17. This CDR3 comprises 20 residues. The CDR3 DNA reads as TGTGCCAGCAGTGACCCCGGGGCTAGCGGGGGCCCGACTATCACAGATACGCAGTATTTT. Translating it yields CASSDPGASGGPTITDTQYF.

The rearrangement joins TRBV7-9 to TRBJ1-1; D not certain. Germline-derived CDR1 and CDR2 are SEHNR and FQNEAQ (reference sequence). The CDR3 spans 18 residues. V was shortened by 4 bases and J by 5 bases, with 26 bases between the two germline ends. This chain's CDR3 is CASSSVLYTDGARTEAFF. The CDR3 bases are TGTGCCAGCAGCTCTGTTCTATATACGGACGGAGCGAGGACTGAAGCTTTCTTT.

There are a few counts of this clonotype. The chain recombines TRBV10-2 with TRBJ1-5; D is possibly TRBD1 (6 bases). CDR1 is WSHSY and CDR2 is SAAADI in the germline V gene. The CDR3 is made up of 13 amino acids. Trimming took off 6 bases at V and 10 bases at J, with 16 bases between the two ends. The DNA for the CDR3 is TGCGCCAGCAGCCAGGACAGCTCCCCCCCCCAGCATTTT. The encoded protein is CASSQDSSPPQHF.

V is TRBV6-1 and J is TRBJ1-4; D not resolved. Germline V gives CDR1 MNHNS, CDR2 SASEGT. The CDR3 consists of 12 residues. Between the trimmed V and J ends, which lost 7 bases and 4 bases, there was a span of 7 bases. The CDR3 coding sequence is TGTGCCAGCAAGACATATAATGAAAAACTGTTTTTT. Its protein is CASKTYNEKLFF.

This clonotype was counted a few times. The rearrangement joins TRBV7-2 to TRBJ2-6, with 12 bases that match TRBD1. CDR3 length: 17 residues. Germline CDR1 reads SGHTA; CDR2 reads FQGNSA. Trimming removed 5 bases from V and 3 bases from J; junction bases left unmatched: 5. The CDR3 is CASSMGQGAYGANVLTF. CDR3 in DNA: TGTGCCAGCAGCATGGGACAGGGGGCTTATGGGGCCAACGTCCTGACTTTC.

V usage is TRBV19 and J usage is TRBJ1-2, with D maybe TRBD1 (6 bases). This CDR3 comprises 15 residues. Germline V gene sequence: CDR1 LNHDA, CDR2 SQIVND (reference sequence). With 5 bases removed from V and 2 bases from J, the gap between germline ends came to 15 bases. Here the CDR3 reads CASSSGQMVNYGYTF. CDR3 sequence (DNA): TGTGCCAGTAGTTCCGGACAGATGGTGAACTATGGCTACACCTTC.

Notes on this clonotype: This could be a read error, since a much larger clone is one nucleotide away. The conserved final phenylalanine or tryptophan is absent from the CDR3, which likely points to a read error. This chain connects TRBV3-1 to TRBJ2-7; possible D gene TRBD1, 5 bases. Germline V CDR1 and CDR2: LGHDT, YNNKEL (reference sequence). The CDR3 has 13 residues. V was clipped by 3 bases and J by 4 bases, with 10 bases between them. In DNA form, the CDR3 reads TGTGCCAGCAGCCATTCCAGGGTGTACGAGCAGTACCTC. Encoded protein: CASSHSRVYEQYL.

The table lists this clonotype with many counts. V gene TRBV18 combines with J gene TRBJ2-7, with D possibly TRBD1 on 5 matching bases. The CDR3 totals 13 residues. CDR1 is KGHSH and CDR2 is LQKENI in the germline V gene. V lost 6 bases, J lost 3 bases, and 12 bases lay in between. Written as DNA, the CDR3 is TGTGCCAGCTCTGAGCAGGGTTTCTACGAGCAGTACTTC. The encoded protein is CASSEQGFYEQYF.

The rearrangement uses TRBV5-1 and TRBJ2-7; D is unclear. The CDR3 is 15 amino acids. Looked up from germline, CDR1 is SGHRS and CDR2 is YFSETQ. The germline V and J ends were trimmed by 0 bases and 5 bases, with 15 bases remaining between them. The CDR3 spells CASSLASNPPNEQYF. CDR3 DNA: TGCGCCAGCAGCTTGGCTTCAAATCCGCCTAACGAGCAGTACTTC.

The chain joins TRBV7-8 to TRBJ1-4; D remains ambiguous. The germline V and J ends were trimmed by 11 bases and 0 bases, with 10 bases remaining between them. The CDR3 has 13 amino acids. Per germline, CDR1 SGHVS and CDR2 FQNEAQ. The chain's CDR3 is CAESSATNEKLFF. The CDR3 bases are TGTGCCGAATCGTCCGCAACTAATGAAAAACTGTTTTTT.

In this sample, this clonotype turned up many times. The chain links TRBV5-1 to TRBJ2-7; TRBD1 agrees at 12 bases. CDR1 and CDR2 from the germline V gene are SGHRS and YFSETQ. V gave up 5 bases and J gave up 4 bases; unmatched junction bases: 13. CDR3 size: 17 residues. CDR3 sequence: CASSSGQGASFRYEQYF. The CDR3 coding sequence is TGCGCCAGCAGTTCGGGACAGGGGGCTTCCTTCCGTTACGAGCAGTACTTC.

This clonotype was detected only a few times. This chain connects TRBV27 to TRBJ2-1; D is tentatively TRBD1 or TRBD2 (5 bases each). CDR3 length equals 16 residues. Per germline, CDR1 MNHEY and CDR2 SMNVEV (reference sequence). V was trimmed by 4 bases and J by 4 bases, leaving 17 bases between them. CDR3 residues: CASSSGPRAAYNEQFF. The CDR3 DNA follows: TGTGCCAGCAGTTCGGGACCCAGGGCGGCTTACAATGAGCAGTTCTTC.

This clonotype was picked up many times. Written as DNA, the CDR3 is TGTGCCAGCTCGCGAGCAGATAGCAATCAGCCCCAGCATTTT. The encoded protein is CASSRADSNQPQHF. V is TRBV18 and J is TRBJ1-5; no firm D call. The V end lost 6 bases, the J end lost 0 bases, and 9 bases lay between the germline ends. This CDR3 is 14 amino acids long. Germline values: CDR1 KGHSH, CDR2 LQKENI.

The table lists this clonotype with many counts. The V gene is TRBV20-1, the J gene TRBJ1-5; D unclear. Trimming took 0 bases from V and 3 from J, leaving 6 bases between them. This CDR3 has 13 amino acids. Germline V CDR1 and CDR2: DFQATT, SNEGSKA (reference sequence). CDR3 nucleotides: TGCAGTGCTAGAGACAGGCACAATCAGCCCCAGCATTTT. It codes for CSARDRHNQPQHF.

This clonotype was detected a few times. CDR3 protein: CASSFTGETGELFF. The CDR3 nucleotides are TGTGCCAGCAGCTTTACAGGGGAGACCGGGGAGCTGTTTTTT. The chain links TRBV5-4 to TRBJ2-2, with 7 nucleotides matching TRBD1. CDR3 length: 14 residues. V dropped 2 bases and J dropped 5; count of bases not matched to a gene: 3. Germline CDR1 is SGHNT and CDR2 is YYREEE (reference sequence).

This clonotype was counted a few times. V gene TRBV4-1 combines with J gene TRBJ1-1; D is unclear. CDR1 is MGHRA, CDR2 YSYEKL, per germline. V was cut by 4 bases and J by 8 bases, with 14 bases left in between. The CDR3 contains 13 residues. The CDR3 sequence is CASSPRGVREAFF. The CDR3 DNA sequence: TGCGCCAGCAGCCCCCGCGGGGTCAGAGAAGCTTTCTTT.

In this sample, this clonotype turned up a few times. The CDR3 nucleotides read TGCGCCAGCAGCCCGATGGGGACAGGGGGCAGTTTGAACACTGAAGCTTTCTTT. This gives the protein CASSPMGTGGSLNTEAFF. The chain combines TRBV4-1 with TRBJ1-1; TRBD1 agrees at 12 bases. The V segment lost 4 bases and the J segment 0 bases; nucleotides outside the gene matches: 9. The germline V gene encodes CDR1 MGHRA and CDR2 YSYEKL. This CDR3 has 18 amino acids.

The rearrangement uses TRBV29-1 and TRBJ1-5; TRBD1 might be the D (6 bases). CDR3 length equals 13 residues. In germline, CDR1 is SQVTM, CDR2 ANQGSEA. The V end was cut by 4 bases, the J end by 6 bases, with 13 bases between. CDR3 amino acids: CSVGEQGLQPQHF. The CDR3 nucleotides are TGCAGCGTTGGGGAACAGGGCCTTCAGCCCCAGCATTTT.

This clonotype was seen once. The chain couples TRBV10-2 to TRBJ1-1; 7 bases are a match to TRBD1. The J segment lost 9 bases and the V segment lost 3 bases, leaving 19 bases of the junction unmatched. This CDR3 comprises 17 residues. Germline-derived CDR1 and CDR2 are WSHSY and SAAADI. The CDR3 spells CASSEAGGGHILPQAFF. CDR3 nucleotide sequence: TGCGCCAGCAGTGAAGCAGGGGGTGGCCACATTCTCCCCCAAGCTTTCTTT.

The sample holds a few counts of this clonotype. V and J are TRBV12-3 or TRBV12-4 and TRBJ1-2; 9 nucleotides align to TRBD1. The CDR3 is made up of 15 amino acids. The ends lost 5 bases at V and 5 bases at J; junction bases unmatched: 9. The CDR3 protein is CASSPRAGTGYGYTF. The CDR3 region has the DNA TGTGCCAGCAGTCCGCGTGCCGGGACAGGGTATGGCTACACCTTC.

In this sample, this clonotype turned up many times. The rearrangement joins TRBV7-2 to TRBJ2-7; 13 bases match TRBD2. V trimming: 5 bases; J trimming: 1 base; junction bases outside the gene matches: 5. Germline V lookup: CDR1 SGHTA, CDR2 FQGNSA. The CDR3 runs to 16 residues. The CDR3 region is CASSPRLAGGSYEQYF. The CDR3 nucleotides are TGTGCCAGCAGCCCTAGACTAGCGGGGGGTTCCTACGAGCAGTACTTC.

This clonotype was recorded a few times. The chain joins TRBV2 to TRBJ1-6; 8 bases are a match to TRBD1. J lost 10 bases, V lost 6 bases, and 8 bases had no gene match. The length of the CDR3 is 14 residues. The germline gives CDR1 SNHLY, CDR2 FYNNEI. The DNA of the CDR3 is TGTGCCAGCAGGGCCGGGACAGGAGACTCACCCCTCCACTTT. Protein sequence: CASRAGTGDSPLHF. Together with reference TRBV2 and TRBJ1-6, the CDR3 gives the full variable domain: EPEVTQTPSHQVTQMGQEVILRCVPISNHLYFYWYRQILGQKVEFLVSFYNNEISEKSEIFDDQFSVERPDGSNFTLKIRSTKLEDSAMYFCASRAGTGDSPLHFGNGTRLTVT.

This clonotype showed up just a few times. This rearrangement joins TRBV10-3 to TRBJ1-1, with TRBD1 as a possible D gene (5 bases). The length of the CDR3 is 12 residues. CDR1 is ENHRY and CDR2 is SYGVKD in the germline V gene. Trimming pared 4 bases from V and 4 bases from J, leaving 7 bases between. CDR3 protein: CAISVGATEAFF. The CDR3 DNA reads as TGTGCCATCAGTGTTGGGGCCACTGAAGCTTTCTTT.

This clonotype was detected many times. The gene calls are TRBV20-1 and TRBJ1-2; perhaps TRBD1 as D (5 bases). The CDR3 totals 14 residues. Trimming took off 0 bases at V and 2 bases at J, with 10 bases between the two ends. The germline V gene has CDR1 DFQATT and CDR2 SNEGSKA (reference sequence). DNA for the CDR3: TGCAGTGCTAGAGATCTGACAGAAAACTATGGCTACACCTTC. It translates to CSARDLTENYGYTF.